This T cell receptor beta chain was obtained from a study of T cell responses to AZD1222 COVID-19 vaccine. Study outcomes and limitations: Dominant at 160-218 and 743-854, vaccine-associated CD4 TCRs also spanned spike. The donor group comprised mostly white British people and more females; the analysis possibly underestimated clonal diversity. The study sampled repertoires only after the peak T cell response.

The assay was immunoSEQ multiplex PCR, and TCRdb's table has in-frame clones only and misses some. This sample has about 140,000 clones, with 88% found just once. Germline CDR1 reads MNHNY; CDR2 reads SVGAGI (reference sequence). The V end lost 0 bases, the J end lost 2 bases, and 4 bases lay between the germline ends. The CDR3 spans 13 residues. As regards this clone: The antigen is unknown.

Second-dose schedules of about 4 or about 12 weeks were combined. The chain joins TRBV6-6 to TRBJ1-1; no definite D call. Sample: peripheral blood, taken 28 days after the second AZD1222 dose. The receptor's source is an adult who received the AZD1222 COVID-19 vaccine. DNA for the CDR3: TGTGCCAGCAGTTACTCGTCTAACACTGAAGCTTTCTTT. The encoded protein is CASSYSSNTEAFF.